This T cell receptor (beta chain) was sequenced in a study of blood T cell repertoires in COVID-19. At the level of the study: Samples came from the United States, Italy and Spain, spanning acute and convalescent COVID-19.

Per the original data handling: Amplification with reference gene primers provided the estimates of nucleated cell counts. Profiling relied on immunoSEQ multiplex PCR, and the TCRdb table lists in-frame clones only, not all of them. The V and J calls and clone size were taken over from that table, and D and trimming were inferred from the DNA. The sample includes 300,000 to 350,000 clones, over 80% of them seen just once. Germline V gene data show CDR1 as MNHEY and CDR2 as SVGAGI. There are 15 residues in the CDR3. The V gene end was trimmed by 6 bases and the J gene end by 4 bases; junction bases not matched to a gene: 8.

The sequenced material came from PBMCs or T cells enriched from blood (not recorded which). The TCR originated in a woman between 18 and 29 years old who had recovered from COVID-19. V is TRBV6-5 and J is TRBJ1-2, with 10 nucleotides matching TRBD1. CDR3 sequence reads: CASRRQGARSYGYTF. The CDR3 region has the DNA TGTGCCAGCAGACGACAGGGGGCGCGGAGCTATGGCTACACCTTC.